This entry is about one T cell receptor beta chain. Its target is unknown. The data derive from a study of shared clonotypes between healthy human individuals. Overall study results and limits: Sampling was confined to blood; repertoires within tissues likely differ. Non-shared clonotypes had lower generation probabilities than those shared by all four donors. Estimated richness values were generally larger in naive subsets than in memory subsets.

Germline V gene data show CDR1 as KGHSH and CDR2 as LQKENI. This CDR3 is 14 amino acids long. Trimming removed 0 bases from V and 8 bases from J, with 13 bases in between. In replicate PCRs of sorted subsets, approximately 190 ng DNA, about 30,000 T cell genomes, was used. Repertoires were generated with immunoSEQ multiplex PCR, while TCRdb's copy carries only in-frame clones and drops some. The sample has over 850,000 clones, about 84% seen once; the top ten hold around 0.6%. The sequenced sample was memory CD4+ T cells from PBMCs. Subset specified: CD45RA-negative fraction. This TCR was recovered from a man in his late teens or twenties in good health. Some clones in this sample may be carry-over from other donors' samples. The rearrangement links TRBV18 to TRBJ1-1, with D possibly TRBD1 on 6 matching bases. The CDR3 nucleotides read TGTGCCAGCTCACCACCCCAGGGGCGACGCGAAGCTTTCTTT. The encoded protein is CASSPPQGRREAFF.